This T cell receptor beta chain was obtained from a study of radiation and T cells in renal cell carcinoma (dated by TCRdb to between 2020 and 2021). Background on the whole study: The samples were drawn from a clinical trial, where primary renal cell carcinomas were treated with 15 Gy of stereotactic body radiation therapy and then removed by nephrectomy 4 weeks afterward. In total, approximately 53 samples, comprising around 25 tumors and around 27 peripheral blood samples, were subjected to TCR beta sequencing. In the roughly 49 samples combined, about 4 million unique CDR3 nucleotide sequences were found, encoding 2 million to 3 million unique CDR3 amino acid sequences. Overall study results and their limits: With a single-armed trial design, the study had no way to address how radiation dose or scheduling affects the TCR repertoire. Because pretreatment tumor biopsies were not available, the study could not determine whether clonotypes were already present within the tumor at baseline. Tracking of blood repertoire dynamics stopped at around 4 weeks after treatment, with no follow-up past that point. Top tumor clonotypes rose in blood from baseline to 2 weeks post-radiation, then contracted by 4 weeks, suggesting transient expansion of tumor-resident clones.

The sample's time point, from its label and the paper: baseline pretreatment blood. The label giving this sample's treatment or condition can be read as: 15 Gy SBRT to primary tumor, nephrectomy 4 weeks later. To follow tumor-enriched clonotypes, peripheral blood was collected serially from radiation-treated patients at baseline and again at 2 weeks and 4 weeks after SBRT. Every patient's renal cell carcinoma showed clear cell pathology. Genomic DNA for TCR sequencing was prepared using the QIAamp DNA Blood Mini Kit (Qiagen). The analyses included just those samples that passed every quality control check. Following the manufacturer's recommendations, the immunoSEQ kit was used to generate TCR beta libraries from genomic DNA. To prepare libraries, a first multiplex PCR with proprietary primers was run, followed by a second PCR that added unique barcodes, and a bead cleanup was done after each round. Each sample batch included a kit-provided positive control reaction and a negative control reaction. The final libraries underwent checking on an Agilent 4200 TapeStation D1000 ScreenTape, volumetric pooling, and quantification by qPCR. Sequencing was performed on an Illumina NextSeq500 with a MidOutput 150-cycle cartridge, and 156 Read1 and 15 Index1 cycles were run with kit custom primers. The pooled library was loaded at around 1 pM, and around 18% PhiX control was spiked in. From the authors' description of their analysis: The vendor-processed data were analyzed in R, and a clonotype was defined as all T cells that share the same CDR3 nucleotide sequence. For clone abundance analyses, frequencies were normalized to the 10,000 most abundant clones per sample. Public T cell clones, which averaged fewer than five per sample, were removed prior to analysis. A difference in abundance of at least 32-fold between compartments was used to define tumor-enriched and baseline blood-enriched clonotypes. A beta-binomial differential abundance model was used to identify clonotypes that expanded or contracted between blood time points. Similarity between tumor and blood repertoires was quantified using the Baroni-Urbani and Buser coefficient, and groups were compared with two-tailed Wilcoxon tests in R. TCRdb took over this immuneACCESS table, retaining in-frame rearrangements with V and J assigned. Such tables are incomplete; in checked studies, under half of the missing clones stem from an unresolved V gene, and the remainder is unexplained. V, J and clone size were drawn from that table, and D and trimming were deduced from the DNA. This sample holds some 110,000 clones; 80% to 85% were observed only once. Together, the top ten hold approximately 3% of the sample.

For this clone: Its antigen remains undetermined. Per-base qualities were not stored, and no clone one base away is much larger.

Cut back by 2 bases and 2 bases, the V and J ends lie 10 bases apart. CDR1 MNHEY and CDR2 SMNVEV were looked up in the germline V gene (reference sequence). The CDR3 goes from the cysteine to the phenylalanine over 15 residues. The sequence is cut down to CDR3 DNA, 45 bases in frame from base 1. This chain joins TRBV27 to TRBJ2-1; tentative D gene TRBD2, with 7 bases matching. This sequence was found in an older woman with renal cell carcinoma. Source: blood, taken from a patient whose treatment included radiotherapy and nephrectomy. The encoded CDR3 is CASSLGGATYNEQFF. The DNA sequence reads TGTGCCAGCAGTTTAGGGGGGGCGACCTACAATGAGCAGTTCTTC.